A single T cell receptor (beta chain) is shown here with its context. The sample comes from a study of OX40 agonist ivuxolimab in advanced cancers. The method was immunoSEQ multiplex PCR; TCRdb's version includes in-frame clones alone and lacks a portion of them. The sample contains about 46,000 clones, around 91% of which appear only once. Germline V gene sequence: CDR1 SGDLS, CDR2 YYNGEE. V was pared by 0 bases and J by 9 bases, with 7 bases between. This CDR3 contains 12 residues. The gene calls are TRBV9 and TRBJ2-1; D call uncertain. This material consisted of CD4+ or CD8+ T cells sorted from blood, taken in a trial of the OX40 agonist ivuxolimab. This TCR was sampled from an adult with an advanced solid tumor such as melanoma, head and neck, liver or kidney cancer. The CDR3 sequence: CASSVGNGEQFF. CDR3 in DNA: TGTGCCAGCAGCGTAGGGAACGGTGAGCAGTTCTTC. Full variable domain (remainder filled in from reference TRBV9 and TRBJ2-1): DSGVTQTPKHLITATGQRVTLRCSPRSGDLSVYWYQQSLDQGLQFLIQYYNGEERAKGNILERFSAQQFPDLHSELNLSSLELGDSALYFCASSVGNGEQFFGPGTRLTVL.